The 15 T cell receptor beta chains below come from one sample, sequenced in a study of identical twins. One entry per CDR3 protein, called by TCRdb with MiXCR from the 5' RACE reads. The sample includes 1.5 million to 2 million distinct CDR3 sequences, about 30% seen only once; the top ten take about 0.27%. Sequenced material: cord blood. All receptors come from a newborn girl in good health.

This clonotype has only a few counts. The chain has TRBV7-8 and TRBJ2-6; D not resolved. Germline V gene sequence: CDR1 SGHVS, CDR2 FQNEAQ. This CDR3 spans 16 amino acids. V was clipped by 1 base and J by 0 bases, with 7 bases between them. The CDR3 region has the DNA TGTGCCAGCAGCTTAGTGTGGGGCTCTGGGGCCAACGTCCTGACTTTC. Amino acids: CASSLVWGSGANVLTF.

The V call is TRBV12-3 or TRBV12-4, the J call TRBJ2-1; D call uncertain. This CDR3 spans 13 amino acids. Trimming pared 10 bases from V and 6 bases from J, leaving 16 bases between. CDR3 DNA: TGTGCCATCACCCCCGGGCAGCCCAATGAGCAGTTCTTC. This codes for CAITPGQPNEQFF.

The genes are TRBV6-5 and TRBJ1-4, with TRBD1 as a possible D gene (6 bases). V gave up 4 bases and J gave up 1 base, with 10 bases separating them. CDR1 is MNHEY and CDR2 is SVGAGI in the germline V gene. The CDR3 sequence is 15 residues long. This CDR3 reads CASSSQGLTNEKLFF. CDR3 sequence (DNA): TGTGCCAGCAGTTCACAGGGCTTAACTAATGAAAAACTGTTTTTT.

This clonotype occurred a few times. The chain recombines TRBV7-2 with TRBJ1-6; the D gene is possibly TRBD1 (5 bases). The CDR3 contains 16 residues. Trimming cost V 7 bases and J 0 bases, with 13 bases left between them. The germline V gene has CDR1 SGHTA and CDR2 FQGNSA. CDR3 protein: CASTYGHSSYNSPLHF. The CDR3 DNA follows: TGTGCCAGCACCTATGGACACAGCTCCTATAATTCACCCCTCCACTTT.

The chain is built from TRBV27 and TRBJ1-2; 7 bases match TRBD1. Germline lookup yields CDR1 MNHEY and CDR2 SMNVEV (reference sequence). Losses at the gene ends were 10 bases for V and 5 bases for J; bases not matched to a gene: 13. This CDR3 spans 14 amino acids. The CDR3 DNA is TGTGCCACCCGGACAGGAGGAGGGAATTATGGCTACACCTTC. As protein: CATRTGGGNYGYTF.

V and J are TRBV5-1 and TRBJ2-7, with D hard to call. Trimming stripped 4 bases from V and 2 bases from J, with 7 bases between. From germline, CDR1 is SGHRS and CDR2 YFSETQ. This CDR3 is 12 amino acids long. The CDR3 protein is CASSKPTYEQYF. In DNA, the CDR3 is TGCGCCAGCAGCAAACCGACCTACGAGCAGTACTTC.

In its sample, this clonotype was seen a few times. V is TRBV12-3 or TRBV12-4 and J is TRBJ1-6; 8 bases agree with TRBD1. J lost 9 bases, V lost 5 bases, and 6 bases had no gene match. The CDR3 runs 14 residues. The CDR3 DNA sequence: TGTGCCAGCAGTCCCCGGGACAGGTTTTCACCCCTCCACTTT. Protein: CASSPRDRFSPLHF.

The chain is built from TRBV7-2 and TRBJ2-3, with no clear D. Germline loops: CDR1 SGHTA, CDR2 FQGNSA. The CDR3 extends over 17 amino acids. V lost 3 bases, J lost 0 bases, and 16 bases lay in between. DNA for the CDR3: TGTGCCAGCAGCTTTGCAGGAGCATCTTCTAGCACAGATACGCAGTATTTT. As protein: CASSFAGASSSTDTQYF.

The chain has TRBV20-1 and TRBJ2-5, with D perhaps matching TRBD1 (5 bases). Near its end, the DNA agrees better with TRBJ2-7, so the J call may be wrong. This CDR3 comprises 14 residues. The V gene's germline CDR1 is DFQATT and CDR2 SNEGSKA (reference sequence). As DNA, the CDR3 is TGCAGTTCGGGTGGGGTTGTCGTTGGGGCCGAGCAGTACTTC. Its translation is CSSGGVVVGAEQYF.

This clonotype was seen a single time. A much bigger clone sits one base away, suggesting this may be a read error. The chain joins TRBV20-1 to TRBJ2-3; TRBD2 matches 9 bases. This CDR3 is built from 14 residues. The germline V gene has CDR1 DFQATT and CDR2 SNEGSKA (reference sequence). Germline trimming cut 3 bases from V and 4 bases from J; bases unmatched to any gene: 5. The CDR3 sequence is CSASLTSGSDTQYF. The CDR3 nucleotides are TGCAGTGCTAGTCTAACTAGCGGGTCAGATACGCAGTATTTT.

The CDR3 region has the DNA TGCGCCAGCAGACCCCTATACCCTATTCGGTACGAGCAGTACTTC. Protein: CASRPLYPIRYEQYF. The genes are TRBV10-2 and TRBJ2-7; no firm D call. V lost 6 bases and J 4 bases, leaving 19 bases between the germline ends. Germline V gene lookup returns CDR1 WSHSY and CDR2 SAAADI. There are 15 residues in the CDR3.

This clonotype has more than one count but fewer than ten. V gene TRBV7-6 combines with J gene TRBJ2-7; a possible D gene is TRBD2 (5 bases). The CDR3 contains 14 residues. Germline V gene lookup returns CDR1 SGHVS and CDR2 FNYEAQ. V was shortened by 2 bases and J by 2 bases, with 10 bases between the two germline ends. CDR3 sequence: CASSLSGNPYEQYF. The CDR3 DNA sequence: TGTGCCAGCAGCTTATCGGGGAATCCCTACGAGCAGTACTTC.

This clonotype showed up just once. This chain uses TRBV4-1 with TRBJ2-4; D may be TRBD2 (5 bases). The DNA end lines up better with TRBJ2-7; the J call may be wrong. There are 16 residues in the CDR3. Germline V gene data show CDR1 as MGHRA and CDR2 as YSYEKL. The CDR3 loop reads CASSQDPQLAGDEQYF. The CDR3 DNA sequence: TGCGCCAGCAGCCAAGATCCTCAGCTAGCTGGCGACGAGCAGTACTTC.

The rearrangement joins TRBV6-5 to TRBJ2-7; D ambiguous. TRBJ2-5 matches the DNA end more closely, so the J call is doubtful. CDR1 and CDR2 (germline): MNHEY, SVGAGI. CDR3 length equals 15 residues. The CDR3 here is CASSYRLRPGETQYF. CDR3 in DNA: TGTGCCAGCAGTTACAGGCTACGGCCGGGTGAGACCCAGTACTTC.

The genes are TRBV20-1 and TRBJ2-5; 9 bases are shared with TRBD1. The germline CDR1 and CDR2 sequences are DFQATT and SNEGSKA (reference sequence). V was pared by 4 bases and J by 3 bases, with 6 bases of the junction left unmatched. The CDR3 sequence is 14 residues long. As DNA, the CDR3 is TGCAGTGCTACCCTCGGGACAGGGAAAGAGACCCAGTACTTC. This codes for CSATLGTGKETQYF.